A single sample is the source of the 20 T cell receptor beta chains below, sequenced in a study of blood T cell repertoires in COVID-19. Sequencing used immunoSEQ multiplex PCR; TCRdb keeps in-frame clones, though not all of them. This table has about 200,000 clones, around 90% appearing once. Specimen: peripheral blood. The receptors originated from a man between 60 and 75 years old who had recovered from COVID-19.

The rearrangement joins TRBV7-3 to TRBJ2-4; D perhaps matches TRBD1 (6 bases). The germline CDR1 and CDR2 sequences are SGHTA and FQGTGA. The CDR3 consists of 10 residues. V lost 8 bases and J 15 bases, leaving 14 bases between the germline ends. CDR3 DNA sequence: TGTGCCAGCTTACCGGGACAACGGTACTTC. Translation: CASLPGQRYF.

The chain carries TRBV6-5 and TRBJ1-2; D gene unclear. Trimming left V 6 bases short and J 3 bases short, with 14 bases between. The CDR3 length is 14 residues. CDR1 and CDR2 (germline): MNHEY, SVGAGI. This CDR3 reads CASRMRSSDYGYTF. As DNA, the CDR3 is TGTGCCAGCAGGATGCGGAGTTCGGACTATGGCTACACCTTC.

In this sample, this clone turned up once. CDR3 residues: CASSLRQGAPGANVLTF. The CDR3 region has the DNA TGTGCCAGCAGCTTGAGGCAGGGGGCGCCCGGGGCCAACGTCCTGACTTTC. V and J are TRBV5-4 and TRBJ2-6; the match to TRBD1 covers 8 bases. The CDR3 sequence is 17 residues long. J gave up 4 bases and V 1 base, and 7 bases lay outside the gene matches. Germline-derived CDR1 and CDR2 are SGHNT and YYREEE (reference sequence).

This clone has only one observation. The V call is TRBV4-3, the J call TRBJ2-5; D not certain. The CDR3 length is 13 residues. Germline CDR1 LGHNA, CDR2 YSLEER. Trimming removed 0 bases from V and 7 bases from J, with 9 bases in between. In DNA, the CDR3 is TGCGCCAGCAGCCAAGATCGATCCGGGACCCAGTACTTC. Amino acid sequence: CASSQDRSGTQYF.

The gene calls are TRBV30 and TRBJ2-7; D is perhaps TRBD2 (6 bases). The germline gives CDR1 GTSNPN, CDR2 SVGIG (reference sequence). V lost 1 base and J 3 bases, leaving 13 bases between the germline ends. CDR3 size: 14 residues. CDR3 in amino acids: CAWSGRDGYYEQYF. The CDR3 DNA reads TGTGCCTGGAGTGGGCGGGACGGATACTACGAGCAGTACTTC.

This chain links TRBV27 with TRBJ1-6; 8 nucleotides align to TRBD1. V shed 8 bases, J shed 0 bases, and the junction held 15 bases outside the gene matches. Germline loops: CDR1 MNHEY, CDR2 SMNVEV (reference sequence). This CDR3 comprises 19 residues. The CDR3 coding sequence is TGTGCCAGCCTCCCGTACGGGACAGGCTCAAACTCCTATAATTCACCCCTCCACTTT. This translates into CASLPYGTGSNSYNSPLHF.

The rearrangement uses TRBV7-8 and TRBJ2-4; perhaps TRBD2 as D (5 bases). Germline lookup yields CDR1 SGHVS and CDR2 FQNEAQ. The CDR3 is 15 residues long. V was cut by 3 bases and J by 5 bases, with 14 bases left in between. The CDR3 loop is CASSFPRSGQNIQYF. Written as DNA, the CDR3 is TGTGCCAGCAGCTTCCCAAGGAGCGGTCAAAACATTCAGTACTTC.

This clone was observed once. This rearrangement joins TRBV3-1 (or the pseudogene TRBV3-2) to TRBJ2-5; 8 bases agree with TRBD2. With 0 bases clipped from V and 13 bases from J, the junction kept 19 bases outside the gene matches. The CDR3 extends over 17 amino acids. Germline V gives CDR1 LGHDT, CDR2 YNNKEL (reference sequence). Here the CDR3 DNA reads TGTGCCAGCAGCCAAGATGTGGCGGGGGGCCTTCTGAGTGGGGCGTACTTC. This codes for CASSQDVAGGLLSGAYF.

V gene TRBV18 combines with J gene TRBJ2-2; 10 bases are shared with TRBD1. J gave up 5 bases and V 2 bases, and 2 bases lay outside the gene matches. The CDR3 totals 15 residues. The germline V gene has CDR1 KGHSH and CDR2 LQKENI. The CDR3 region has the DNA TGTGCCAGCTCACCAAGACAGGGGGCGACCGGGGAGCTGTTTTTT. As protein: CASSPRQGATGELFF.

The chain joins TRBV10-3 to TRBJ2-1; 7 bases line up with TRBD1. Trimming took 7 bases from V and 4 from J; bases not matched to a gene: 4. Looked up from germline, CDR1 is ENHRY and CDR2 is SYGVKD. This CDR3 is 13 amino acids long. CDR3 sequence: CAITGQQYNEQFF. The CDR3 DNA is TGTGCCATCACGGGACAGCAATACAATGAGCAGTTCTTC.

This chain joins TRBV20-1 and TRBJ1-4; the D is unclear. Germline V lookup: CDR1 DFQATT, CDR2 SNEGSKA (reference sequence). CDR3 length: 11 amino acids. CDR3 loop: CGGHLNEKLFF. The CDR3 DNA follows: TGCGGCGGGCACCTTAATGAAAAACTGTTTTTT.

This sequence joins TRBV5-4 and TRBJ1-6; D not certain. V was cut by 0 bases and J by 7 bases, with 8 bases left in between. Germline CDR1 SGHNT, CDR2 YYREEE (reference sequence). The CDR3 loop spans 14 amino acids. CDR3 protein: CASSLERRNSPLHF. The DNA of the CDR3 is TGTGCCAGCAGCTTGGAACGCCGGAATTCACCCCTCCACTTT.

This clone was seen a handful of times. The gene calls are TRBV12-5 and TRBJ1-2; possible D gene TRBD1, 6 bases. Germline-derived CDR1 and CDR2 are LGHNT and FRNRAP. Trimming removed 2 bases at V and 2 bases at J, with 18 bases between. CDR3 length: 17 amino acids. The CDR3 DNA follows: TGTGCTAGTGGTTTGTCTATCGGGGACACCGTCAACTATGGCTACACCTTC. Translated, it gives CASGLSIGDTVNYGYTF.

J is TRBJ2-5 and V is TRBV4-1; D is possibly TRBD2 (5 bases). Germline V gene data show CDR1 as MGHRA and CDR2 as YSYEKL. CDR3 length: 16 residues. The V end was cut by 0 bases, the J end by 1 base, with 12 bases between. The CDR3 DNA reads TGCGCCAGCAGCCAAGATGAGGGCAGCCTCCAAGAGACCCAGTACTTC. This translates into CASSQDEGSLQETQYF.

This clone was recorded only once. This chain uses TRBV27 with TRBJ1-1, with TRBD1 matching 7 bases. V was pared by 5 bases and J by 1 base, with 7 bases of the junction left unmatched. CDR1 MNHEY and CDR2 SMNVEV come from the germline V gene (reference sequence). This CDR3 has 15 amino acids. The CDR3 bases are TGTGCCAGCAGTACCCTGACAGGGACGAACACTGAAGCTTTCTTT. Its protein product is CASSTLTGTNTEAFF.

V is TRBV15 and J is TRBJ2-4; 7 bases are shared with TRBD1. The CDR3 totals 17 residues. Germline CDR1 reads LNHNV; CDR2 reads YYDKDF (reference sequence). Unmatched junction bases numbered 9, after V lost 1 base and J lost 3 bases. The CDR3 sequence is CATSRGQGNLGKNIQYF. The CDR3 DNA sequence: TGTGCCACCAGCAGAGGACAGGGAAATTTAGGCAAAAACATTCAGTACTTC.

V and J are TRBV6-2 or TRBV6-3 and TRBJ1-1; tentatively, D is TRBD1 (5 bases). This CDR3 region has 14 residues. The V gene's germline CDR1 is MNHEY and CDR2 SVGEGT. Trimming stripped 2 bases from V and 7 bases from J, with 14 bases between. The CDR3 bases are TGTGCCAGCAGTTACGAGTCAGCGGGGCATGAAGCTTTCTTT. Protein sequence: CASSYESAGHEAFF.

V gene TRBV24-1 combines with J gene TRBJ2-3; D perhaps matches TRBD2 (6 bases). The CDR3 sequence is 14 residues long. Trimming left V 8 bases short and J 0 bases short, with 11 bases between. The germline CDR1 and CDR2 sequences are KGHDR and SFDVKD. CDR3 amino acids: CATTGAGSTDTQYF. The DNA for the CDR3 is TGTGCCACCACCGGTGCGGGGAGCACAGATACGCAGTATTTT.

This chain links TRBV4-1 with TRBJ2-2; possibly TRBD2 for D (6 bases). The CDR3 covers 14 residues. V lost 2 bases and J lost 6, with 10 bases in between. The V gene's germline CDR1 is MGHRA and CDR2 YSYEKL. The CDR3 DNA is TGCGCCAGCAGCCAACCGGGGGTCGCCGGGGAGCTGTTTTTT. Its protein product is CASSQPGVAGELFF.

The chain joins TRBV27 to TRBJ2-7; 8 bases map to TRBD2. Trimming took 2 bases from V and 7 from J; bases not matched to a gene: 4. The length of the CDR3 is 13 residues. Germline V lookup: CDR1 MNHEY, CDR2 SMNVEV (reference sequence). CDR3 amino acids: CASSLVAGGEQYF. The CDR3, as DNA: TGTGCCAGCAGTTTAGTCGCGGGGGGAGAGCAGTACTTC.